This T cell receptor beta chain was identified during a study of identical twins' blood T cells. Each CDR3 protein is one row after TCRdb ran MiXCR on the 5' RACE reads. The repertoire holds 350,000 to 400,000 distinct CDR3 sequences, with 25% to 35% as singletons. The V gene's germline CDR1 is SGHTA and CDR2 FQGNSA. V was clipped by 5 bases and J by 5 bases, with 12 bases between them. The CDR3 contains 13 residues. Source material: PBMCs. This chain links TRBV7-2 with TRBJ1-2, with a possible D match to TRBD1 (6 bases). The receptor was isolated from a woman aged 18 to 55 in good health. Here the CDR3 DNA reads TGTGCCAGCAGCGGGACACTTCGTTATGGCTACACCTTC. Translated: CASSGTLRYGYTF.